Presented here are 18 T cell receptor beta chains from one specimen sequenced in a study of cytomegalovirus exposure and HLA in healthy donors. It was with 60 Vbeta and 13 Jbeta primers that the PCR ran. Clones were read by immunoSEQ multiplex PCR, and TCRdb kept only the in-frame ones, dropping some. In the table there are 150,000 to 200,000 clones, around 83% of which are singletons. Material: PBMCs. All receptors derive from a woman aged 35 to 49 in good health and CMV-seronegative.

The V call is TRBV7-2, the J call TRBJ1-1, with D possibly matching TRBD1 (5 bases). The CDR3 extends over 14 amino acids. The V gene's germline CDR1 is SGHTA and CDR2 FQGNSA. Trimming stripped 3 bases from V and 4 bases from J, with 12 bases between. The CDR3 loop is CASSLGPGGTEAFF. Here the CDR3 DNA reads TGTGCCAGCAGCTTGGGGCCGGGGGGCACTGAAGCTTTCTTT.

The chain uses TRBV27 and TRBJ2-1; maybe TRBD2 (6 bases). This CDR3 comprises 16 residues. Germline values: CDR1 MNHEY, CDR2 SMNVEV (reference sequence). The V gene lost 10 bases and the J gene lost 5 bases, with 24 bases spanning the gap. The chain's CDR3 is CATSPGGASVNNEQFF. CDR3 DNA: TGTGCCACCTCCCCCGGCGGGGCTAGCGTTAACAATGAGCAGTTCTTC.

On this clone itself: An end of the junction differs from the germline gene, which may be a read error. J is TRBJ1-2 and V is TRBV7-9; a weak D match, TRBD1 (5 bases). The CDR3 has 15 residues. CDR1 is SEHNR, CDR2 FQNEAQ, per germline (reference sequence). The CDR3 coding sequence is TGTTCCAGCAGCCCTGTCAAAAGTAGGGACTCTGGCTACACCTTC. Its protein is CSSSPVKSRDSGYTF.

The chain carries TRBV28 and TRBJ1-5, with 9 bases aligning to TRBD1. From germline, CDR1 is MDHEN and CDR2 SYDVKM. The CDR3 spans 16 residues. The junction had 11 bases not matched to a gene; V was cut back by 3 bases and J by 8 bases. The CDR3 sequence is CASSFGGTGNREPQHF. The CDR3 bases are TGTGCCAGCAGTTTTGGAGGGACAGGGAATCGGGAGCCCCAGCATTTT.

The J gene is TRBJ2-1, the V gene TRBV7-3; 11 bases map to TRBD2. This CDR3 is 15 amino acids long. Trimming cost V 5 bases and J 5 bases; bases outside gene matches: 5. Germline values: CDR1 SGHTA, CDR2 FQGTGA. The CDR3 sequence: CASSRSGLADNEQFF. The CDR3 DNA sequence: TGTGCCAGCAGCCGATCGGGACTAGCGGACAATGAGCAGTTCTTC.

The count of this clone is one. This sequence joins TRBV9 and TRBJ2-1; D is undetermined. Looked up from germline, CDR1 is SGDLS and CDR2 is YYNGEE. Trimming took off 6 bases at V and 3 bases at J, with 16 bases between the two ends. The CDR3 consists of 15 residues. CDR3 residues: CASTLGSNGYNEQFF. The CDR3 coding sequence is TGTGCCAGCACCCTGGGCTCTAATGGCTACAATGAGCAGTTCTTC.

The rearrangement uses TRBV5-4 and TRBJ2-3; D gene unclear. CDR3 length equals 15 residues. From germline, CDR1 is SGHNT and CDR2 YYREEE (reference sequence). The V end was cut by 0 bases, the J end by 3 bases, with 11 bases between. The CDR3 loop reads CASSLGRLLTDTQYF. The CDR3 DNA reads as TGTGCCAGCAGCTTGGGGCGGTTACTTACAGATACGCAGTATTTT.

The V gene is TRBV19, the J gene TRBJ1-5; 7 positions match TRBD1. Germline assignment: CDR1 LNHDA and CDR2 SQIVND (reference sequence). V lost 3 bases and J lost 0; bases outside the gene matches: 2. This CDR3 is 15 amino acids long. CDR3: CASSMGTDSNQPQHF. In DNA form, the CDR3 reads TGTGCCAGTAGTATGGGGACAGATAGCAATCAGCCCCAGCATTTT.

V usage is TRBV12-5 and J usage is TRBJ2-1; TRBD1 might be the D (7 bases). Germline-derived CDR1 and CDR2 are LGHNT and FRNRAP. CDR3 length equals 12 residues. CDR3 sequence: CASGGSYNEQFF. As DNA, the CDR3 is TGTGCCTCAGGGGGGTCGTACAATGAGCAGTTCTTC.

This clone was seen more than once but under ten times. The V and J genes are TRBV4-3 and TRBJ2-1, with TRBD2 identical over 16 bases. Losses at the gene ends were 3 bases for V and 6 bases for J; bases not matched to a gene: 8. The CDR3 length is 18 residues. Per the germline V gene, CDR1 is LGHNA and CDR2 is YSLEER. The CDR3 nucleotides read TGCGCCAGCAGCCAGGGACTAGCGGGAGGGCCAGGAGGCAATGAGCAGTTCTTC. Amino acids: CASSQGLAGGPGGNEQFF.

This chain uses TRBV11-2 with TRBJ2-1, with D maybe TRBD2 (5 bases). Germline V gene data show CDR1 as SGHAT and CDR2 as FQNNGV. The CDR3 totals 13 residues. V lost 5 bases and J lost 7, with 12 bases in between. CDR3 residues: CASSLLGKNEQFF. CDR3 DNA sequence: TGTGCCAGCAGCCTTCTCGGGAAGAATGAGCAGTTCTTC.

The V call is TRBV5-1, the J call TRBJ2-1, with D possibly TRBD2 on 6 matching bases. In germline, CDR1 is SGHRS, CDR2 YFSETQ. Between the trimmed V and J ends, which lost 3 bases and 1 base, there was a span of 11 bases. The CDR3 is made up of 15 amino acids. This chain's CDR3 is CASSSTSQSYNEQFF. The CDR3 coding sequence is TGCGCCAGCAGCTCAACTAGCCAATCCTACAATGAGCAGTTCTTC. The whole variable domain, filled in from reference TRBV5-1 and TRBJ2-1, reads KAGVTQTPRYLIKTRGQQVTLSCSPISGHRSVSWYQQTPGQGLQFLFEYFSETQRNKGNFPGRFSGRQFSNSRSEMNVSTLELGDSALYLCASSSTSQSYNEQFFGPGTRLTVL.

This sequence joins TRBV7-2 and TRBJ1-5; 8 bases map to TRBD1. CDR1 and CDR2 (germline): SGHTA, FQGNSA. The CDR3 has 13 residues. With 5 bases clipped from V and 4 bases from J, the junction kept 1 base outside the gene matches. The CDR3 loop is CASSRQGNQPQHF. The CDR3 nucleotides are TGTGCCAGCAGCCGACAGGGGAATCAGCCCCAGCATTTT.

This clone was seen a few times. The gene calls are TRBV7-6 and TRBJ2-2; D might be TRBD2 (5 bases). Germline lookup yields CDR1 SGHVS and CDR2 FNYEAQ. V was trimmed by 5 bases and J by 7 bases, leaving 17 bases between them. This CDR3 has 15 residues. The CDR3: CASSPDSLGGGELFF. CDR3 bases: TGTGCCAGCAGCCCTGACTCACTCGGAGGCGGGGAGCTGTTTTTT.

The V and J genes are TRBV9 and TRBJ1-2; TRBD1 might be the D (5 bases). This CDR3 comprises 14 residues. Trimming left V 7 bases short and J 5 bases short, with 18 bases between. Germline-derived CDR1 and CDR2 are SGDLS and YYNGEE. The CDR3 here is CASGKIGGEYGYTF. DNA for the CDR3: TGTGCCAGCGGGAAGATTGGGGGGGAGTATGGCTACACCTTC.

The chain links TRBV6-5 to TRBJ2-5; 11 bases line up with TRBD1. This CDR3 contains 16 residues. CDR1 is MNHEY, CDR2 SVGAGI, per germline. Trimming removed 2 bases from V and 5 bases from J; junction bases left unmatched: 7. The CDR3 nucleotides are TGTGCCAGCAGTTACCTCCGGACAGGGGGCCGGGAGACCCAGTACTTC. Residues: CASSYLRTGGRETQYF.

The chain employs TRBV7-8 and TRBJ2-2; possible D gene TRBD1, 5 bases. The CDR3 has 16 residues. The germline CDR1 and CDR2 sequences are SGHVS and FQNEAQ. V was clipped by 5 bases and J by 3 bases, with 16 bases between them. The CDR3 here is CASSDFGQGYTGELFF. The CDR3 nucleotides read TGTGCCAGCAGCGACTTCGGGCAGGGTTACACCGGGGAGCTGTTTTTT.

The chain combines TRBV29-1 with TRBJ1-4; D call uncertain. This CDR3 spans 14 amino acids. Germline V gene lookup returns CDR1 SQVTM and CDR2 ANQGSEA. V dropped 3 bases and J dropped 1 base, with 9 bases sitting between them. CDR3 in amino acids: CSVDPRGTNEKLFF. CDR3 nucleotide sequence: TGCAGCGTTGACCCTCGGGGAACTAATGAAAAACTGTTTTTT.